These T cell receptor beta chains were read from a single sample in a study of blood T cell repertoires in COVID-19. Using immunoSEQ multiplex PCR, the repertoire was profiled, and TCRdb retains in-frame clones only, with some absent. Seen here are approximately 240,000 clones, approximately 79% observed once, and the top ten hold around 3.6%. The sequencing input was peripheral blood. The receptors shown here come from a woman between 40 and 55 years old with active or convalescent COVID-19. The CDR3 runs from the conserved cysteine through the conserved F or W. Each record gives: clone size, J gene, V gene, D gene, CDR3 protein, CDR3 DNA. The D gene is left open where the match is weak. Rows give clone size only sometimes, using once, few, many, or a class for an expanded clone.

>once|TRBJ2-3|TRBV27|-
CASSHLGTDTQYF
TGTGCCAGCAGTCACCTAGGCACAGATACGCAGTATTTT
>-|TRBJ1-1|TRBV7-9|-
CASSLVGVQTEAFF
TGTGCCAGCAGCTTAGTAGGGGTGCAAACTGAAGCTTTCTTT
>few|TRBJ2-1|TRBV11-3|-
CASSRSRNTYNEQFF
TGTGCCAGCAGTCGGAGCCGGAACACCTACAATGAGCAGTTCTTC
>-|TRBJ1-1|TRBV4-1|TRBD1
CASSQGDSDMNTEAFF
TGCGCCAGCAGCCAGGGGGACAGCGACATGAACACTGAAGCTTTCTTT
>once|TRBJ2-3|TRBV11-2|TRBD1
CASSLHGTGIDTQYF
TGTGCCAGCAGCTTACACGGGACAGGGATCGATACGCAGTATTTT
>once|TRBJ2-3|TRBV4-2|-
CASSQLTGLLIPDTQYF
TGTGCCAGCAGCCAACTCACGGGATTATTAATTCCAGATACGCAGTATTTT
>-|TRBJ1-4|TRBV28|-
CASSLSYSNEKLFF
TGTGCCAGCAGTTTGTCATACTCTAATGAAAAACTGTTTTTT
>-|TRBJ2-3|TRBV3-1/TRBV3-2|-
CASSQGGTRNTQYF
TGTGCCAGCAGCCAAGGCGGTACTCGAAATACGCAGTATTTT
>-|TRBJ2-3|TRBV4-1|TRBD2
CASSQDPGGLVDTQYF
TGCGCCAGCAGCCAAGATCCGGGGGGGCTAGTAGATACGCAGTATTTT
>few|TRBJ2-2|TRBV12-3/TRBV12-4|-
CASSFGGGGELFF
TGTGCCAGCAGTTTCGGGGGTGGCGGGGAGCTGTTTTTT
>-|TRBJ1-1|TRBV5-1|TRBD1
CASRPTGGAYNTEAFF
TGCGCCAGCAGACCAACAGGGGGCGCATATAACACTGAAGCTTTCTTT
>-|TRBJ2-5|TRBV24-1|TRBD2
CATSPGTSEETQYF
TGTGCCACCAGCCCTGGGACTAGCGAAGAGACCCAGTACTTC
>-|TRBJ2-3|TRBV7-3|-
CASSLIGIPSTDTQYF
TGTGCCAGCAGCTTAATCGGGATTCCTAGCACAGATACGCAGTATTTT